This entry describes one T cell receptor beta chain. This clonotype was picked up many times. It lacks a known antigen. Base qualities were left out, and no much larger clone turns up one base away. Libraries were made using RACE. The instrument was a NextSeq 500. During library preparation, unique molecular identifiers were attached to individual cDNA molecules so that TCRs could be counted in a quantitative, reproducible way. For every blood RNA sample, sequencing covered both the TCR alpha and TCR beta chains. The authors processed their data as follows. A median of roughly 99,000 TCRs per sample was observed, with a range of roughly 23,224 to 700,000. V, J and CDR3 annotation of the TCR reads was carried out using the Decombinator software suite. Every sample was subsampled to the same number of TCRs (28,000) for the PS versus PT1 abundance plots. TCRs were defined as expanded if absent before sensitization and observed at least eight times at the 2-week time point. TCRdb trimmed the raw reads at Q25, called clones with MiXCR and kept productive beta chains. Every CDR3 protein is listed once, alongside the most common genes and DNA of its rows. TCRdb's processing, not the study's, gives the V and J calls here. For this sample there are 350,000 to 450,000 distinct CDR3 sequences; roughly 5% appear just once. The ten biggest clones cover 2.6% of the sample.

The CDR3 covers 13 residues, taking in both the cysteine and the phenylalanine. The retained sequence is limited to the CDR3, 39 bases, with the frame set at the first base. Germline trimming amounts to 6 bases on V and 8 bases on J, with 9 as the count of junction bases outside the gene matches. CDR1 and CDR2, looked up from the germline V gene (reference sequence), are DFQATT and SNEGSKA. The time point label here, explained by the study, means: pre-sensitization, week 0. According to the study, the label for this sample's treatment or condition signals: therapeutic diphenylcyclopropenone sensitization with weekly scalp DPC. At each patch-test visit, blood was drawn before the patch test was applied. Patients were considered eligible if aged 18 to 70, diagnosed with alopecia and deemed suitable for DPC therapy, and patients were excluded if pregnant. Unfractionated whole blood was collected in Tempus Blood RNA tubes, and total RNA was extracted from that blood.

The data belong to a study of human T cells and chemical hapten exposure listed by TCRdb under 2021. For the study in its entirety: For sensitization, 2% DPC in acetone was applied to a roughly 2 cm by roughly 2 cm area of upper inner arm skin. Patient blood was sampled pre-sensitization (week 0) and at 2, 6 and about 24 weeks after DPC sensitization. Blood for TCR sequencing was provided by twenty-nine alopecia patients at one to four time points (pre-sensitization, 2, 6 and 24 weeks). The study tracked peripheral blood TCR repertoire changes in vivo during primary and secondary sensitization to the hapten diphenylcyclopropenone (DPC) in alopecia patients. The mostly female patient cohort included alopecia areata with under or over 50% scalp involvement, alopecia totalis and alopecia universalis. Libraries were pooled for sequencing, and variation in per-sample TCR yields was attributed mainly to small differences in library volumes within the pool. Throughout the study period of about 23 weeks, patients also received therapeutic DPC doses to the scalp every week. Patch testing was performed on the upper back with Finn chambers containing 0.01% DPC, and the patch tests were scored after 6 days according to International Contact Dermatitis Research Group standards.

Summary of the overall study and its limitations: Alopecia, a presumed autoimmune disease, was present in all patients, so the immune response of the patients might differ from that of healthy individuals. Compared with pre-sensitization or healthy control sets, expanded TCRs formed significantly more large CDR3 similarity clusters, which is consistent with antigen-driven responses. The number of TCRs above 1 in 1000 frequency did not change with DPC sensitization; there was no evidence of global repertoire structure alterations. After repeated subsampling, changes were observed in the strength of the expansion versus patch-test correlation and in the threshold at which the correlation became significant. Patch test score correlated positively with the number of PT1 expanded TCRs, reaching significance at thresholds 8, 16 and 32 but not at 4.

The sample in question was whole blood, obtained in connection with sensitization to the hapten diphenylcyclopropenone (DPC). The chain is assembled from TRBV20-1 and TRBJ2-1; TRBD2 matches 8 bases in the middle. The sequence derives from a woman aged 45 to 65 with alopecia areata. Some clones in this sample may be carry-over from other donors' samples. The nucleotides are TGCAGTGCCCCGGGAGGGGGGCTCGATGAGCAGTTCTTC. Its protein is CSAPGGGLDEQFF.